This T cell receptor (beta chain) emerged from a study of identical twins. Findings and limits, study-wide: When twins shared out-of-frame alpha sequences, those sequences had excess low generation probability. The study found weaker excess twin sharing in beta out-of-frame sequences. Zero-insertion results could be subject to partial confounding by invariant MAIT and iNKT cells. Model-predicted out-of-frame TCR alpha sharing fell below observed values in monozygotic twins.

This clonotype was seen more than once but under ten times. As yet, its antigen is unknown. From the 5' RACE reads, TCRdb called clonotypes with MiXCR, one entry per CDR3 protein. The sample includes just under 650,000 distinct CDR3 sequences, under 8.5% of them seen just once. CDR1 and CDR2 from the germline V gene are SGHRS and YFSETQ. The V gene lost 1 base and the J gene lost 1 base, with 11 bases spanning the gap. The CDR3 contains 15 residues. These sequences were also reported in another study, on yellow fever vaccine responses in identical twins.

Sequences were obtained from PBMCs. The clonotype originates from a woman in her late teens or twenties in good health. V usage is TRBV5-1 and J usage is TRBJ1-1; D remains unclear. CDR3 region: CASSLSGPPNTEAFF. In DNA form, the CDR3 reads TGCGCCAGCAGCTTGAGTGGACCTCCGAACACTGAAGCTTTCTTT.